This entry lists 6 T cell receptor beta chains sequenced from one sample in a study of PD-1 blockade in mismatch repair-deficient tumors. The method was immunoSEQ multiplex PCR; TCRdb's version includes in-frame clones alone and lacks a portion of them. The sample consists of approximately 100,000 clones, over 75% of them appearing once. The sample in question was peripheral blood, obtained approximately 35 weeks after starting pembrolizumab. The receptors were sampled from an adult with mismatch repair-deficient cancer.

The chain carries TRBV9 and TRBJ2-2; D is possibly TRBD2 (5 bases). V lost 1 base and J 0 bases, leaving 7 bases between the germline ends. CDR3 size: 15 residues. Germline V gene data show CDR1 as SGDLS and CDR2 as YYNGEE. The CDR3 DNA sequence: TGTGCCAGCAGCGTACGGGGAGCGAACACCGGGGAGCTGTTTTTT. It translates to CASSVRGANTGELFF.

The chain has TRBV6-6 and TRBJ2-7, with 7 bases aligning to TRBD1. V lost 7 bases and J lost 2; bases outside the gene matches: 8. The germline CDR1 and CDR2 sequences are MNHNY and SVGAGI (reference sequence). The CDR3 extends over 14 amino acids. The CDR3 DNA reads as TGTGCCAGCACCGTACCGGGACAGACCTACGAGCAGTACTTC. Amino acid sequence: CASTVPGQTYEQYF.

V gene TRBV11-3 combines with J gene TRBJ1-1; the D is unclear. CDR1 SGHNT and CDR2 YENEEA come from the germline V gene. With 2 bases removed from V and 0 bases from J, the gap between germline ends came to 7 bases. CDR3 size: 14 residues. CDR3 in amino acids: CASSLRVMNTEAFF. The CDR3 DNA reads TGTGCCAGCAGCTTACGGGTGATGAACACTGAAGCTTTCTTT. The full variable domain, rest sourced from reference TRBV11-3 and TRBJ1-1, is EAGVVQSPRYKIIEKKQPVAFWCNPISGHNTLYWYLQNLGQGPELLIRYENEEAVDDSQLPKDRFSAERLKGVDSTLKIQPAELGDSAVYLCASSLRVMNTEAFFGQGTRLTVV.

The CDR3 spells CASSPHLLSLPLTDTQYF. DNA for the CDR3: TGTGCCAGCAGCCCACACTTATTGAGCCTACCCTTAACAGATACGCAGTATTTT. The genes are TRBV7-9 and TRBJ2-3, with D unclear. V dropped 5 bases and J dropped 3 bases, with 24 bases sitting between them. From germline, CDR1 is SEHNR and CDR2 FQNEAQ (reference sequence). The CDR3 length is 18 residues.

This clone was counted a single time. This chain connects TRBV7-2 to TRBJ1-5, with 7 bases fitting TRBD1. Germline CDR1 and CDR2: SGHTA and FQGNSA. The CDR3 is made up of 15 amino acids. V gave up 2 bases and J gave up 7 bases; unmatched junction bases: 8. As DNA, the CDR3 is TGTGCCAGCAGCTTAATGCACAGGGGTTGGCAGCCCCAGCATTTT. This codes for CASSLMHRGWQPQHF.

V and J are TRBV5-4 and TRBJ2-6, with D maybe TRBD1 (7 bases). CDR3 length equals 19 residues. Germline CDR1 SGHNT, CDR2 YYREEE (reference sequence). The V end lost 4 bases, the J end lost 0 bases, and 20 bases lay between the germline ends. The CDR3, as DNA: TGTGCCAGCAGCGCCCAGGGGGGCCCTCCCAGCTCTGGGGCCAACGTCCTGACTTTC. It codes for CASSAQGGPPSSGANVLTF.